These 27 T cell receptor beta chains share one sample of origin, sequenced in a study of shared clonotypes between healthy human individuals. The method was immunoSEQ multiplex PCR; TCRdb's version includes in-frame clones alone and lacks a portion of them. The sample lists approximately 940,000 clones; over 75% were seen once. What was sequenced was memory CD4+ T cells sorted from blood. Subset described: CD45RA-negative fraction. The receptors were gathered from a man aged 18 to 29 in good health.

The chain has TRBV6-5 and TRBJ1-3; D is unclear. Germline CDR1 MNHEY, CDR2 SVGAGI. Trimming pared 2 bases from V and 1 base from J, leaving 9 bases between. The CDR3 runs 15 residues. CDR3 DNA sequence: TGTGCCAGCAGTTACCAGTCATATTCTGGAAACACCATATATTTT. Protein product: CASSYQSYSGNTIYF.

The V call is TRBV28, the J call TRBJ1-5; weak D call: TRBD1 (5 bases). CDR3 length: 12 amino acids. Germline loops: CDR1 MDHEN, CDR2 SYDVKM. V shed 8 bases and J shed 8 bases, with 13 bases lying between them. CDR3 DNA: TGTGCCAGCTCCACGGGGGGGGAGCCCCAGCATTTT. Translated: CASSTGGEPQHF.

This clone appeared once. The rearrangement joins TRBV7-6 to TRBJ1-2; 7 nucleotides line up with TRBD1. Trimming at V came to 5 bases and at J to 4 bases, leaving 4 bases not matched to a gene. This CDR3 is 13 amino acids long. Germline lookup yields CDR1 SGHVS and CDR2 FNYEAQ. CDR3 in DNA: TGTGCCAGCAGCGAAACAGGGGTCTATGGCTACACCTTC. This sequence encodes CASSETGVYGYTF.

J is TRBJ1-6 and V is TRBV6-5; D is ambiguous. V lost 6 bases and J lost 0, with 6 bases in between. Looked up from germline, CDR1 is MNHEY and CDR2 is SVGAGI. This CDR3 contains 14 residues. CDR3 sequence (DNA): TGTGCCAGCAGCCGCAGCTCCTATAATTCACCCCTCCACTTT. Translated, it gives CASSRSSYNSPLHF.

The chain employs TRBV30 and TRBJ2-5; perhaps TRBD1 as D (6 bases). TRBJ2-7 matches the DNA end more closely, so the J call is doubtful. In germline, CDR1 is GTSNPN, CDR2 SVGIG (reference sequence). The CDR3 contains 12 residues. The CDR3: CAWSQQGYEQYF. Written as DNA, the CDR3 is TGTGCCTGGAGTCAACAGGGTTACGAGCAGTACTTC.

At least ten counts were recorded for this clone. The chain links TRBV19 to TRBJ1-1, with D perhaps matching TRBD1 (5 bases). Per germline, CDR1 LNHDA and CDR2 SQIVND (reference sequence). The CDR3 totals 15 residues. The V end lost 6 bases, the J end lost 1 base, and 15 bases lay between the germline ends. The CDR3 here is CASSLNGAANTEAFF. As DNA, the CDR3 is TGTGCCAGTAGCCTAAACGGGGCAGCGAACACTGAAGCTTTCTTT.

A few counts support this clone. V usage is TRBV15 and J usage is TRBJ1-5; TRBD1 aligns across 11 bases. The germline V gene has CDR1 LNHNV and CDR2 YYDKDF (reference sequence). Losses at the gene ends were 9 bases for V and 7 bases for J; bases not matched to a gene: 5. This CDR3 region has 13 residues. The CDR3 region is CATGQGDEQPQHF. DNA of the CDR3: TGTGCCACGGGACAGGGGGATGAGCAGCCCCAGCATTTT.

As for this clone: A far larger clone is a single base away, which makes a read error likely. The V gene is TRBV7-9, the J gene TRBJ1-1; D gene ambiguous. In germline, CDR1 is SEHNR, CDR2 FQNEAQ (reference sequence). Trimming shortened V by 4 bases and J by 5 bases, and 8 bases separated the two germline ends. The CDR3 has 12 amino acids. The CDR3 sequence is CASSSVGTEAFF. CDR3 bases: TGTGCCAGCAGCTCAGTCGGGACTGAAGCTTTCTTT.

This clone was detected once. One base away lies a much larger clone, so this may be a sequencing read error. The genes are TRBV7-2 and TRBJ2-1; D is unresolved. Germline V gene data show CDR1 as SGHTA and CDR2 as FQGNSA. V lost 4 bases, J lost 2 bases, and 6 bases lay in between. The CDR3 extends over 13 amino acids. Here the CDR3 reads CASSSDPYNEQFF. The CDR3 DNA follows: TGTGCCAGCAGCTCCGACCCCTACAATGAGCAGTTCTTC.

The chain has TRBV9 and TRBJ2-7, with 10 bases fitting TRBD2. The CDR3 length is 15 residues. Germline V gene sequence: CDR1 SGDLS, CDR2 YYNGEE. J was trimmed by 4 bases and V by 0 bases; bases with no gene match: 4. The CDR3 nucleotides are TGTGCCAGCAGCGTAGGCGGGACTAGCGCATACGAGCAGTACTTC. Protein: CASSVGGTSAYEQYF. Full variable domain (outside the CDR3, taken from reference TRBV9 and TRBJ2-7): DSGVTQTPKHLITATGQRVTLRCSPRSGDLSVYWYQQSLDQGLQFLIQYYNGEERAKGNILERFSAQQFPDLHSELNLSSLELGDSALYFCASSVGGTSAYEQYFGPGTRLTVT.

The genes are TRBV6-1 and TRBJ2-7; 7 positions match TRBD1. The V gene's germline CDR1 is MNHNS and CDR2 SASEGT. This CDR3 has 14 residues. V lost 7 bases, J lost 1 base, and 7 bases stayed unmatched. CDR3 DNA: TGTGCCAGCAAATCCGGGACAGAGTCCTACGAGCAGTACTTC. Protein product: CASKSGTESYEQYF.

This chain connects TRBV5-1 to TRBJ2-1; a possible D gene is TRBD2 (5 bases). Trimming took off 3 bases at V and 2 bases at J, with 12 bases between the two ends. The CDR3 spans 15 residues. Germline V gene sequence: CDR1 SGHRS, CDR2 YFSETQ. CDR3 coding DNA: TGCGCCAGCAGCTGGGGAAGAGGGCCCTACAATGAGCAGTTCTTC. It specifies CASSWGRGPYNEQFF. Full variable domain (remainder filled in from reference TRBV5-1 and TRBJ2-1): KAGVTQTPRYLIKTRGQQVTLSCSPISGHRSVSWYQQTPGQGLQFLFEYFSETQRNKGNFPGRFSGRQFSNSRSEMNVSTLELGDSALYLCASSWGRGPYNEQFFGPGTRLTVL.

The rearrangement joins TRBV6-1 to TRBJ1-2; TRBD1 might be the D (6 bases). Per germline, CDR1 MNHNS and CDR2 SASEGT. Trimming shortened V by 1 base and J by 6 bases, and 9 bases separated the two germline ends. This CDR3 is 13 amino acids long. This chain's CDR3 is CASSEVGGHGYTF. The CDR3 DNA is TGTGCCAGCAGTGAAGTAGGGGGACATGGCTACACCTTC.

This rearrangement joins TRBV7-9 to TRBJ1-4, with TRBD1 identical over 7 bases. The germline V gene encodes CDR1 SEHNR and CDR2 FQNEAQ (reference sequence). J was trimmed by 7 bases and V by 4 bases; bases with no gene match: 6. CDR3 length: 14 amino acids. The CDR3 is CASSYRGGGEKLFF. In DNA, the CDR3 is TGTGCCAGCAGCTACAGGGGTGGGGGTGAAAAACTGTTTTTT.

The chain employs TRBV6-1 and TRBJ2-3; 7 nucleotides agree with TRBD1. The CDR3 consists of 18 residues. Unmatched junction bases numbered 13, after V lost 4 bases and J lost 0 bases. Per germline, CDR1 MNHNS and CDR2 SASEGT. The CDR3 bases are TGTGCCAGCAGTGGACCCCCGGGGACAGCCTCTAGCACAGATACGCAGTATTTT. Its protein product is CASSGPPGTASSTDTQYF.

This chain uses TRBV30 with TRBJ2-7; D remains unclear. Germline CDR1 is GTSNPN and CDR2 is SVGIG (reference sequence). Trimming pared 1 base from V and 7 bases from J, leaving 8 bases between. The CDR3 covers 11 residues. For the CDR3, the DNA is TGTGCCTGGAGTGGCAGTTGGGAGCAGTACTTC. It is translated as CAWSGSWEQYF.

The V call is TRBV7-6, the J call TRBJ1-2; 10 bases agree with TRBD1. Germline V CDR1 and CDR2: SGHVS, FNYEAQ. The CDR3 sequence is 16 residues long. Losses at the gene ends were 1 base for V and 3 bases for J; bases not matched to a gene: 5. The CDR3 sequence: CASSLGPGQGYYGYTF. The CDR3 bases are TGTGCCAGCAGCTTAGGCCCGGGACAGGGGTACTATGGCTACACCTTC.

The chain employs TRBV7-6 and TRBJ2-5, with D possibly being TRBD1 (5 bases). This CDR3 comprises 14 residues. Trimming took 4 bases from V and 1 from J, leaving 10 bases between them. The V gene's germline CDR1 is SGHVS and CDR2 FNYEAQ. CDR3 sequence reads: CASSSNRPQETQYF. The CDR3, as DNA: TGTGCCAGCAGCTCCAACAGGCCCCAAGAGACCCAGTACTTC. Full variable domain (rest looked up from reference TRBV7-6 and TRBJ2-5): GAGVSQSPRYKVTKRGQDVALRCDPISGHVSLYWYRQALGQGPEFLTYFNYEAQQDKSGLPNDRFSAERPEGSISTLTIQRTEQRDSAMYRCASSSNRPQETQYFGPGTRLLVL.

V gene TRBV20-1 combines with J gene TRBJ1-4; D is ambiguous. The CDR3 is 11 residues long. V lost 6 bases and J 7 bases, leaving 9 bases between the germline ends. Germline CDR1 and CDR2: DFQATT and SNEGSKA (reference sequence). The CDR3 loop is CSATWAEKLFF. Written as DNA, the CDR3 is TGCAGTGCCACTTGGGCTGAAAAACTGTTTTTT.

The CDR3 protein is CACKTTRNTEAFF. Here the CDR3 DNA reads TGTGCCTGCAAAACTACCCGGAACACTGAAGCTTTCTTT. This chain joins TRBV30 and TRBJ1-1; D remains unclear. The CDR3 is 13 residues long. V lost 6 bases and J 1 base, leaving 12 bases between the germline ends. Germline V CDR1 and CDR2: GTSNPN, SVGIG (reference sequence).

This clone occurred many times. The rearrangement links TRBV5-4 to TRBJ1-3; tentatively, D is TRBD1 (6 bases). This CDR3 comprises 16 residues. CDR1 SGHNT and CDR2 YYREEE come from the germline V gene (reference sequence). The V and J ends lost 0 bases and 4 bases respectively, with 14 bases between them. CDR3: CASSLAWGGQGNTIYF. The CDR3 bases are TGTGCCAGCAGCTTGGCATGGGGGGGCCAGGGAAACACCATATATTTT.

This CDR3 reads CASSLLLTRDREIGELFF. The CDR3 bases are TGTGCCAGCAGCTTACTATTAACCCGGGACAGGGAAATCGGGGAGCTGTTTTTT. The V call is TRBV7-9, the J call TRBJ2-2; 9 bases match TRBD1. Germline V gives CDR1 SEHNR, CDR2 FQNEAQ (reference sequence). The CDR3 is 18 amino acids. The ends lost 2 bases at V and 7 bases at J; junction bases unmatched: 14.

This chain links TRBV10-3 with TRBJ1-3; TRBD1 matches 8 bases. V was clipped by 10 bases and J by 6 bases; unmatched bases: 14. Germline V gives CDR1 ENHRY, CDR2 SYGVKD. The CDR3 has 15 amino acids. The CDR3 loop reads CATVDRAGAINTIYF. DNA for the CDR3: TGTGCCACCGTGGACAGGGCGGGGGCGATAAACACCATATATTTT.

Concerning this clone itself: A read error may produce the germline difference seen at one junction end. This chain links TRBV7-7 with TRBJ2-1; D gene unclear. The CDR3 length is 18 residues. The germline CDR1 and CDR2 sequences are SSHAT and FNYEAQ (reference sequence). CDR3 DNA sequence: TGTGCTAGCAGCCTTAGTGTCCCGCGAAGAAGCCCAAACAATGAGCAGTTCTTC. Residues: CASSLSVPRRSPNNEQFF.

This clone was observed once. The V gene is TRBV11-1, the J gene TRBJ2-7, with 10 bases identical to TRBD1. The CDR3 covers 15 residues. Germline V gene sequence: CDR1 SGHAT, CDR2 FQDESV (reference sequence). The V and J ends lost 1 base and 5 bases, in that order; junction bases with no gene match: 5. CDR3 nucleotide sequence: TGTGCCAGCAGCTTAGGCCGACAGGGGGCTGACGAGCAGTACTTC. Its translation is CASSLGRQGADEQYF.

The J gene is TRBJ2-1, the V gene TRBV27; D may match TRBD1 or TRBD2 (6 bases each). The germline V gene has CDR1 MNHEY and CDR2 SMNVEV (reference sequence). Trimming removed 5 bases at V and 13 bases at J, with 21 bases between. This CDR3 comprises 14 residues. The CDR3 sequence: CASSLALGGGQQFF. The CDR3 DNA reads TGTGCCAGCAGTCTTGCCCTGGGTGGGGGGCAACAGTTCTTC.

This rearrangement joins TRBV5-1 to TRBJ1-1; D remains unclear. Deletions cut 7 bases from V and 1 base from J, with 11 bases between. Germline V gene data show CDR1 as SGHRS and CDR2 as YFSETQ. This CDR3 is built from 13 residues. CDR3 DNA: TGCGCCAGCGCGGAGGGAGAGAACACTGAAGCTTTCTTT. It translates to CASAEGENTEAFF.